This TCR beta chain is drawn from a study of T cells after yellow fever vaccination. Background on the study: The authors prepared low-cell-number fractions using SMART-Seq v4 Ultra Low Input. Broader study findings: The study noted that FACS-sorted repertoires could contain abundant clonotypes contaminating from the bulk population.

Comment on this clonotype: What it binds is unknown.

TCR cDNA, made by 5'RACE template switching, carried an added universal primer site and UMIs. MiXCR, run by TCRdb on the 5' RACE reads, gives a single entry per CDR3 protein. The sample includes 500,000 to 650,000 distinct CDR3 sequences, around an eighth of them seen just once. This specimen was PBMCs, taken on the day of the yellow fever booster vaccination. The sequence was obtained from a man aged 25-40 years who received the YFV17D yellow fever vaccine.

This chain's CDR3 is CASSLLAGESTGELFF. The CDR3 DNA follows: TGTGCCAGCAGCTTACTAGCGGGAGAAAGCACCGGGGAGCTGTTTTTT. The chain couples TRBV7-8 to TRBJ2-2, with TRBD2 matching over 10 bases. V trimming: 2 bases; J trimming: 4 bases; junction bases outside the gene matches: 4. Germline V gene lookup returns CDR1 SGHVS and CDR2 FQNEAQ. The CDR3 contains 16 residues.